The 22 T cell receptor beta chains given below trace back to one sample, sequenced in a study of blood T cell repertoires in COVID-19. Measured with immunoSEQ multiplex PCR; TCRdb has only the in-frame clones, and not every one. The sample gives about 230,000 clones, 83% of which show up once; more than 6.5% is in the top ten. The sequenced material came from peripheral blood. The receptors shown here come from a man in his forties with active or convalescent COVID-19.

This CDR3 reads CSASEQSLNQPQHF. The CDR3 DNA reads TGCAGTGCTAGTGAACAGAGCCTAAATCAGCCCCAGCATTTT. V usage is TRBV20-1 and J usage is TRBJ1-5; D call uncertain. The CDR3 spans 14 residues. V was trimmed by 3 bases and J by 4 bases, leaving 13 bases between them. Looked up from germline, CDR1 is DFQATT and CDR2 is SNEGSKA (reference sequence).

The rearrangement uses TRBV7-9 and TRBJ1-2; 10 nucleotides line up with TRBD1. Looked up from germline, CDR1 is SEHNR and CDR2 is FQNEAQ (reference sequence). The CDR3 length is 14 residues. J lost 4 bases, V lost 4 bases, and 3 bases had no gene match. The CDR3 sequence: CASSSGTGAYGYTF. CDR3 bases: TGTGCCAGCAGCTCCGGGACAGGGGCCTATGGCTACACCTTC.

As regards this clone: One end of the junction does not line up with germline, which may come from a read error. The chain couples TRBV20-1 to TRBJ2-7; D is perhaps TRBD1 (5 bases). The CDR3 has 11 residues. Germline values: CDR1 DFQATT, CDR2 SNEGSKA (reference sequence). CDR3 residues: CSAGDSYEQYF. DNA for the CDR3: TGCAGTGCTGGAGACAGTTACGAGCAGTACTTC.

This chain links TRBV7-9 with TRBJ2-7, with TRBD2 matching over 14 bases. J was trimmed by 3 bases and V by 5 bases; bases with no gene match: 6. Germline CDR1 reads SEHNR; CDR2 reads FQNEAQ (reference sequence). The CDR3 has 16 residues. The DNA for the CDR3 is TGTGCCAGCAGCCTAACGGGACTAGCGGGAGTCTACGAGCAGTACTTC. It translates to CASSLTGLAGVYEQYF.

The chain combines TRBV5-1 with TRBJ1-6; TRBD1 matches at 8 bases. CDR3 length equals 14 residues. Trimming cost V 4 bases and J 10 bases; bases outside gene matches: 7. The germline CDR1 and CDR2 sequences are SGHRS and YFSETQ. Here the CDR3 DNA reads TGCGCCAGCAGCGAGGACAGGGCGGGATCACCCCTCCACTTT. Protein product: CASSEDRAGSPLHF.

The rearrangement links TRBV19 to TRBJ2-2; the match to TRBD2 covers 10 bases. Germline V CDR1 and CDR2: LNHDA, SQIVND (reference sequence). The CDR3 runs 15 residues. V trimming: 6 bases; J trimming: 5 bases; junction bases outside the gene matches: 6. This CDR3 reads CASRTVAGGTGELFF. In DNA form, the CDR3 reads TGTGCCAGTAGAACAGTAGCGGGGGGAACCGGGGAGCTGTTTTTT. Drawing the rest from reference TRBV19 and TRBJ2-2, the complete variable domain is DGGITQSPKYLFRKEGQNVTLSCEQNLNHDAMYWYRQDPGQGLRLIYYSQIVNDFQKGDIAEGYSVSREKKESFPLTVTSAQKNPTAFYLCASRTVAGGTGELFFGEGSRLTVL.

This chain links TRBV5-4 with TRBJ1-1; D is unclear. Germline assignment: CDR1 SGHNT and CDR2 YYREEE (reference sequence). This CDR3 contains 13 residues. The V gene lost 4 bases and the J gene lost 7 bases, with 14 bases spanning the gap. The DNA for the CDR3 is TGTGCCAGCAGCCTGCCGGGTCGGTTTGAAGCTTTCTTT. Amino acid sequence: CASSLPGRFEAFF.

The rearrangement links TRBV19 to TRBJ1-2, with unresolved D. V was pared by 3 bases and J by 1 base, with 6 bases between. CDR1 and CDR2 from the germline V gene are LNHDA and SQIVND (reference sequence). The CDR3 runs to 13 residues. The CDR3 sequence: CASSINYNYGYTF. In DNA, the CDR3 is TGTGCCAGTAGTATTAACTATAACTATGGCTACACCTTC.

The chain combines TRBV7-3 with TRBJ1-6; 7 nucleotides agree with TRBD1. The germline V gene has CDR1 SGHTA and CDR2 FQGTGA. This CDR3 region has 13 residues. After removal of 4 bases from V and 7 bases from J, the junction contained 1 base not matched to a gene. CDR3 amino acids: CASSWDRNSPLHF. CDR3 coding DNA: TGTGCCAGCAGCTGGGACAGAAATTCACCCCTCCACTTT.

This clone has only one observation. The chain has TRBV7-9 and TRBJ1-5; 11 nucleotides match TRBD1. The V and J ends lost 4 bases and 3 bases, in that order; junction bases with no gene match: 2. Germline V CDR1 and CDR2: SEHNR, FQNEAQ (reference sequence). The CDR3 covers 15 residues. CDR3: CASSSGQGDNQPQHF. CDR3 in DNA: TGTGCCAGCAGCTCGGGACAGGGGGACAATCAGCCCCAGCATTTT.

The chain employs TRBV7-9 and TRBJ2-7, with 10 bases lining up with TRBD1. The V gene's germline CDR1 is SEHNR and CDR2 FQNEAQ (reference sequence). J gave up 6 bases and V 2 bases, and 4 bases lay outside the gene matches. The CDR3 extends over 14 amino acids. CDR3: CASSLIRDRGEQYF. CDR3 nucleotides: TGTGCCAGCAGCTTAATTCGGGACAGGGGCGAGCAGTACTTC.

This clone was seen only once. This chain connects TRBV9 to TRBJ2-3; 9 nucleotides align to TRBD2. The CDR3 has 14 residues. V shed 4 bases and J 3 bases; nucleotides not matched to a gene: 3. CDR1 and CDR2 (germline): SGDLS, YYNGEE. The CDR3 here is CASSQTSGTDTQYF. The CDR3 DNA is TGTGCCAGCAGCCAGACTAGCGGTACAGATACGCAGTATTTT.

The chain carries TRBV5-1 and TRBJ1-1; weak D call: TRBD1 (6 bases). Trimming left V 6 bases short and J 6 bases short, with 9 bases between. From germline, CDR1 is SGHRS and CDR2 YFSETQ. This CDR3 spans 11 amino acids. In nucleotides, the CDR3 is TGCGCCAGCACCCAGGGGTCTGAAGCTTTCTTT. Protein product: CASTQGSEAFF. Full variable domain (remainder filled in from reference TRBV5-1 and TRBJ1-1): KAGVTQTPRYLIKTRGQQVTLSCSPISGHRSVSWYQQTPGQGLQFLFEYFSETQRNKGNFPGRFSGRQFSNSRSEMNVSTLELGDSALYLCASTQGSEAFFGQGTRLTVV.

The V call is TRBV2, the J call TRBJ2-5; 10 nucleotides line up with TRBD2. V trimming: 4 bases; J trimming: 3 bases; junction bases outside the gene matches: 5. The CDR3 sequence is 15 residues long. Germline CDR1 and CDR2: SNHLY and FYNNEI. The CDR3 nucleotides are TGTGCCAGCAGTGGAATAGGACTAGCGGAAGAGACCCAGTACTTC. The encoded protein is CASSGIGLAEETQYF.

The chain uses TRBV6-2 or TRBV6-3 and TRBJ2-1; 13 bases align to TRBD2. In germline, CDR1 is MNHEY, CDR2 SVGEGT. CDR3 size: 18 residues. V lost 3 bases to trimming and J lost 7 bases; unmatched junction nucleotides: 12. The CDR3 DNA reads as TGTGCCAGCAGTTATGATGTCGTCGGGACTAGCGGGGTTAATGAGCAGTTCTTC. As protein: CASSYDVVGTSGVNEQFF.

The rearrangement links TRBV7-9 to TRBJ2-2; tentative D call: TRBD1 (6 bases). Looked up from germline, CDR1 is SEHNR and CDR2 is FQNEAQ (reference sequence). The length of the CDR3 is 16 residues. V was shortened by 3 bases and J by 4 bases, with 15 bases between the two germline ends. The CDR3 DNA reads TGTGCCAGCAGCTTCTTCAGGGGCTCGGGCACCGGGGAGCTGTTTTTT. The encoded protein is CASSFFRGSGTGELFF.

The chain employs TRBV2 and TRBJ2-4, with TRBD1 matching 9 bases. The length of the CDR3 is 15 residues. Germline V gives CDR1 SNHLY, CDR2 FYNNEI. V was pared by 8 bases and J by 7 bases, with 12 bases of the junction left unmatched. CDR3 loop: CASSGTGSVRNIQYF. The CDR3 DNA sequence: TGTGCCAGCTCGGGGACAGGGTCGGTTAGGAACATTCAGTACTTC.

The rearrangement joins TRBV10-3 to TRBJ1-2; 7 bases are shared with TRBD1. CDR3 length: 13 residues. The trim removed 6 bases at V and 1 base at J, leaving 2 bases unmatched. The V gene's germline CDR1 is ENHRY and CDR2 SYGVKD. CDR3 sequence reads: CAISRDSNYGYTF. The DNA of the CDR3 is TGTGCCATCAGCCGGGACAGTAACTATGGCTACACCTTC.

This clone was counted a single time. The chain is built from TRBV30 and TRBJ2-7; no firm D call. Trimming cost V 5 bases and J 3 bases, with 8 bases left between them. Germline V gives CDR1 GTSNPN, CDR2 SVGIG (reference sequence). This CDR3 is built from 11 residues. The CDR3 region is CAWDLHYEQYF. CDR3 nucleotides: TGTGCCTGGGACTTGCACTACGAGCAGTACTTC.

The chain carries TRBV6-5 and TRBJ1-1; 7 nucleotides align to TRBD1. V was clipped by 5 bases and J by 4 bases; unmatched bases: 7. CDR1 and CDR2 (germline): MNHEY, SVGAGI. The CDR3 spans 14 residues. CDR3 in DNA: TGTGCCAGCAGTATAACAGGGGCTGGCACTGAAGCTTTCTTT. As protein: CASSITGAGTEAFF.

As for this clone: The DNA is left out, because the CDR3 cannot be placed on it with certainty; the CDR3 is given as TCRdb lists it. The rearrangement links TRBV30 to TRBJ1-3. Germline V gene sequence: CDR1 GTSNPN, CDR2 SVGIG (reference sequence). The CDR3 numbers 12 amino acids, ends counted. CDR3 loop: CAWAFFGNTIYF.

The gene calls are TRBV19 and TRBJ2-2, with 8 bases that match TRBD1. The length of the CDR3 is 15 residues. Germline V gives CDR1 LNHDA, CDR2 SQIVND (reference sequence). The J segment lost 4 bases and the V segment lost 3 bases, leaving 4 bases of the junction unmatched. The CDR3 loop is CASSIQGAGTGELFF. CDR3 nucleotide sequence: TGTGCCAGTAGTATTCAGGGGGCAGGCACCGGGGAGCTGTTTTTT.